This T cell receptor (beta chain) was documented in a study of regulatory T cells in long-lasting Graves disease. Study conclusions and caveats: Lower TCR diversity was seen in persistent Graves' patients than in newly diagnosed ones. Peripheral blood was the sole material, not thyroid tissue.

The J segment lost 5 bases and the V segment lost 1 base, leaving 3 bases of the junction unmatched. Germline assignment: CDR1 SGHAT and CDR2 FQNNGV. The CDR3 loop spans 15 amino acids. Time point: newly diagnosed GD, antithyroid drugs for less than 3 months. PBMC-extracted RNA yielded the TCR library. The patients included were those that came from an endocrinology department in Xi'an, China. Blood from the periphery, nine milliliters in all, was drawn into EDTA tubes. This clonotype was seen at least ten times. The antigen is unknown. Building of the TCR beta libraries involved iRepertoire HTBI primers and Arm-PCR of CDR3 regions. TCRdb called the multiplex PCR reads again in MiXCR, with one record for every CDR3 protein. The sample consists of roughly 530,000 distinct CDR3 sequences, 15% to 20% of them appearing once. These sequences were also reported in another study, on T cells in Graves' hyperthyroidism and ophthalmopathy.

V gene TRBV11-2 combines with J gene TRBJ1-1, with 11 bases matching TRBD1. This TCR derives from a middle-aged woman with Graves disease. The sample in question was peripheral blood mononuclear cells (PBMCs), obtained at new diagnosis, from a patient treated with antithyroid drugs. The CDR3 DNA reads as TGTGCCAGCAGCTTAGTTGGGACAGGGGGGACTGAAGCTTTCTTT. It translates to CASSLVGTGGTEAFF.